Detailed here is one T cell receptor beta chain. The data are from a study of blood T cell repertoires in COVID-19. Here immunoSEQ multiplex PCR was the method, and the copy in TCRdb shows in-frame clones only, minus some. There are about 210,000 clones in the sample; roughly 81% occur only once, and 6.5% to 9% lies in the top ten. The germline V and J ends were trimmed by 2 bases and 5 bases, with 7 bases remaining between them. Germline CDR1 SGHRS, CDR2 YFSETQ. The CDR3 has 12 residues. This clonotype was sampled from a woman in her forties or fifties with active or convalescent COVID-19. Sequencing was performed on peripheral blood. The genes are TRBV5-1 and TRBJ2-5; D perhaps matches TRBD2 (5 bases). The CDR3 spells CASSLRGETQYF. The CDR3, as DNA: TGCGCCAGCAGCTTAAGAGGGGAGACCCAGTACTTC.